Following are 29 T cell receptor beta chains from one sample sequenced in a study of T cells after yellow fever vaccination. TCRdb passed the 5' RACE reads through MiXCR, listing each CDR3 protein once. This table has 300,000 to 400,000 distinct CDR3 sequences, 12% appearing once. Specimen: CD4+ T cells sorted from PBMCs, collected 15 days after the yellow fever booster vaccination. All receptors derive from a man aged 18 to 30 who received the YFV17D yellow fever vaccine.

This clonotype was detected only a few times. This chain connects TRBV27 to TRBJ2-5; D is uncertain. CDR1 and CDR2 (germline): MNHEY, SMNVEV (reference sequence). The CDR3 sequence is 15 residues long. Trimming pared 3 bases from V and 0 bases from J, leaving 11 bases between. CDR3 protein: CASSLRRAYQETQYF. The CDR3 nucleotides read TGTGCCAGCAGTTTGAGAAGAGCGTACCAAGAGACCCAGTACTTC.

This clonotype showed up just a few times. This chain links TRBV28 with TRBJ2-3; 9 positions agree with TRBD2. The CDR3 extends over 16 amino acids. V lost 5 bases to trimming and J lost 1 base; unmatched junction nucleotides: 7. CDR1 is MDHEN, CDR2 SYDVKM, per germline. The CDR3 here is CASSPGASGGTDTQYF. In nucleotides, the CDR3 is TGTGCCAGCAGTCCAGGCGCTAGCGGGGGCACAGATACGCAGTATTTT.

In this sample, this clonotype turned up a few times. The rearrangement joins TRBV4-2 to TRBJ1-6, with 7 bases identical to TRBD1. This CDR3 has 18 amino acids. CDR1 and CDR2 (germline): LGHNA, YNFKEQ. V dropped 0 bases and J dropped 0; count of bases not matched to a gene: 5. The CDR3, as DNA: TGTGCCAGCAGCCAAGATTTGGACAGGAGCTCCTATAATTCACCCCTCCACTTT. It specifies CASSQDLDRSSYNSPLHF.

The genes are TRBV9 and TRBJ2-3; D possibly corresponds to TRBD2 (7 bases). Germline V gene lookup returns CDR1 SGDLS and CDR2 YYNGEE. Trimming stripped 3 bases from V and 6 bases from J, with 17 bases between. This CDR3 has 15 residues. This chain's CDR3 is CASSGGGGGTDTQYF. The CDR3 nucleotides read TGTGCCAGCAGCGGCGGAGGGGGGGGGACGGATACGCAGTATTTT.

This chain links TRBV6-5 with TRBJ2-1; 8 bases fit TRBD1. Germline trimming cut 0 bases from V and 9 bases from J; bases unmatched to any gene: 10. Germline CDR1 reads MNHEY; CDR2 reads SVGAGI. This CDR3 is 16 amino acids long. CDR3 DNA sequence: TGTGCCAGCAGTTACTCGATGCGGGCAGGGGGCTTTGAGCAGTTCTTC. It specifies CASSYSMRAGGFEQFF.

This clonotype was counted between two and nine times. The CDR3 sequence: CASSPRPGTSDNYEQYF. The CDR3, as DNA: TGTGCCAGCAGTCCTAGACCTGGGACTAGCGACAACTACGAGCAGTACTTC. The chain employs TRBV25-1 and TRBJ2-7; TRBD2 matches 10 bases. CDR1 MGHDK and CDR2 SYGVNS come from the germline V gene. The CDR3 is 17 amino acids. Trimming cost V 5 bases and J 3 bases; bases outside gene matches: 13.

This clonotype has only a few counts. DNA for the CDR3: TGTGCCAGCAGTTACGGAGCACAGGGGGCAATTGGCTACACCTTC. This encodes CASSYGAQGAIGYTF. The chain carries TRBV6-5 and TRBJ1-2; TRBD1 matches at 9 bases. V trimming: 2 bases; J trimming: 7 bases; junction bases outside the gene matches: 8. The CDR3 spans 15 residues. From germline, CDR1 is MNHEY and CDR2 SVGAGI.

The CDR3 DNA follows: TGTGCCAGCAGCGTGGGTCCAGCGGGGGCCTCCTACGAGCAGTACTTC. Translating gives CASSVGPAGASYEQYF. The chain joins TRBV9 to TRBJ2-7; 8 nucleotides agree with TRBD2. V lost 2 bases to trimming and J lost 0 bases; unmatched junction nucleotides: 7. The CDR3 runs 16 residues. From germline, CDR1 is SGDLS and CDR2 YYNGEE.

This clonotype was picked up a small number of times. V gene TRBV20-1 combines with J gene TRBJ1-1; 8 positions agree with TRBD1. The germline CDR1 and CDR2 sequences are DFQATT and SNEGSKA (reference sequence). The CDR3 is 15 residues long. The J segment lost 6 bases and the V segment lost 3 bases, leaving 12 bases of the junction unmatched. The CDR3 here is CSARRQDRVYPEAFF. The CDR3 coding sequence is TGCAGTGCTAGGCGCCAGGACAGGGTGTATCCTGAAGCTTTCTTT.

This clonotype was recorded many times. The chain carries TRBV5-6 and TRBJ2-7; D unclear. The germline gives CDR1 SGHDT, CDR2 YYEEEE. The CDR3 length is 14 residues. V was clipped by 4 bases and J by 3 bases, with 14 bases between them. CDR3 nucleotides: TGTGCCAGCAGCAACCCCACAAGGATCTACGAGCAGTACGTC. Protein sequence: CASSNPTRIYEQYV.

This sequence joins TRBV2 and TRBJ2-5; D gene ambiguous. CDR1 and CDR2 from the germline V gene are SNHLY and FYNNEI. V shed 4 bases and J shed 5 bases, with 8 bases lying between them. CDR3 length equals 12 residues. CDR3 coding DNA: TGTGCCAGCAGTGTAAAGCGTGAGACCCAGTACTTC. It yields the protein CASSVKRETQYF.

The chain has TRBV5-1 and TRBJ1-1, with 10 bases aligning to TRBD1. After removal of 4 bases from V and 0 bases from J, the junction contained 9 bases not matched to a gene. Germline V gene data show CDR1 as SGHRS and CDR2 as YFSETQ. The CDR3 length is 17 residues. The CDR3 nucleotides are TGCGCCAGCAGCGCAGACAGGGGGCCCTATCTGAACACTGAAGCTTTCTTT. Translation: CASSADRGPYLNTEAFF.

The chain uses TRBV18 and TRBJ2-5, with 8 bases aligning to TRBD2. The V gene's germline CDR1 is KGHSH and CDR2 LQKENI. V shed 2 bases and J 5 bases; nucleotides not matched to a gene: 16. The CDR3 has 18 residues. The CDR3 protein is CASSPSAGATWYSETQYF. CDR3 nucleotide sequence: TGTGCCAGCTCACCATCAGCGGGGGCCACCTGGTATAGTGAGACCCAGTACTTC.

The chain employs TRBV18 and TRBJ1-5, with a weak D call TRBD1 (5 bases). V was cut by 1 base and J by 4 bases, with 11 bases left in between. The CDR3 spans 15 residues. Germline V gives CDR1 KGHSH, CDR2 LQKENI. This CDR3 is CASSPLQGFNQPQHF. CDR3 nucleotide sequence: TGTGCCAGCTCACCACTTCAGGGTTTTAATCAGCCCCAGCATTTT.

V and J are TRBV2 and TRBJ2-7; D is unclear. Between the trimmed V and J ends, which lost 4 bases and 1 base, there was a span of 5 bases. The CDR3 runs to 12 residues. Germline V gene sequence: CDR1 SNHLY, CDR2 FYNNEI. CDR3 coding DNA: TGTGCCAGCAGTGTGACATCCTACGAGCAGTACGTC. Translated: CASSVTSYEQYV.

The CDR3 sequence is CASSLAGFPTNEKLFF. The DNA of the CDR3 is TGTGCCAGCAGTTTAGCCGGATTTCCAACTAATGAAAAACTGTTTTTT. The gene calls are TRBV12-3 or TRBV12-4 and TRBJ1-4; no clear D. V was pared by 0 bases and J by 0 bases, with 8 bases between. CDR3 length: 16 residues.

This sequence joins TRBV5-1 and TRBJ1-1, with 7 bases aligning to TRBD1. After removal of 4 bases from V and 0 bases from J, the junction contained 3 bases not matched to a gene. CDR1 SGHRS and CDR2 YFSETQ come from the germline V gene. The CDR3 is 14 residues long. The CDR3 reads CASSNDRVNTEAFF. DNA of the CDR3: TGCGCCAGCAGCAACGACAGGGTGAACACTGAAGCTTTCTTT.

In its sample, this clonotype was seen a few times. CDR3 region: CASSQVGAQQPQHF. CDR3 in DNA: TGCGCCAGCAGCCAAGTAGGGGCACAACAGCCCCAGCATTTT. This chain joins TRBV4-1 and TRBJ1-5; TRBD1 is a possible D gene (5 bases). Germline CDR1 is MGHRA and CDR2 is YSYEKL. Trimming took 1 base from V and 7 from J, leaving 11 bases between them. The length of the CDR3 is 14 residues.

This chain joins TRBV5-1 and TRBJ1-1, with 8 bases fitting TRBD1. This CDR3 comprises 14 residues. The germline CDR1 and CDR2 sequences are SGHRS and YFSETQ. V dropped 2 bases and J dropped 6; count of bases not matched to a gene: 6. DNA for the CDR3: TGCGCCAGCAGCTTTCGCCCACAGGGGGCTGAAGCTTTCTTT. This sequence encodes CASSFRPQGAEAFF.

This clonotype has ten or more counts. The chain has TRBV12-3 or TRBV12-4 and TRBJ1-5; D is ambiguous. The V gene lost 1 base and the J gene lost 6 bases, with 1 base spanning the gap. This CDR3 region has 11 residues. This CDR3 is CASSLGQPQHF. As DNA, the CDR3 is TGTGCCAGCAGTTTAGGTCAGCCCCAGCATTTT.

The chain employs TRBV6-2 or TRBV6-3 and TRBJ1-1; the D gene is possibly TRBD1 (5 bases). The V and J ends lost 0 bases and 6 bases respectively, with 8 bases between them. The CDR3 is 13 amino acids. Germline V gives CDR1 MNHEY, CDR2 SVGEGT. CDR3 residues: CASSYSPGPEAFF. CDR3 nucleotides: TGTGCCAGCAGTTACTCGCCAGGGCCTGAAGCTTTCTTT.

V usage is TRBV3-1 and J usage is TRBJ2-3; D is unclear. The CDR3 is made up of 15 amino acids. CDR1 is LGHDT, CDR2 YNNKEL, per germline (reference sequence). The V gene lost 0 bases and the J gene lost 0 bases, with 7 bases spanning the gap. The CDR3 loop reads CASSQDLRSTDTQYF. CDR3 nucleotide sequence: TGTGCCAGCAGCCAAGACCTACGTAGCACAGATACGCAGTATTTT.

The chain couples TRBV28 to TRBJ2-2; D possibly matches TRBD1 or TRBD2 (6 bases each). Germline CDR1 reads MDHEN; CDR2 reads SYDVKM. This CDR3 contains 15 residues. V was clipped by 4 bases and J by 2 bases, with 11 bases between them. The CDR3 region is CASSWAGQNTGELFF. In DNA form, the CDR3 reads TGTGCCAGCAGTTGGGCGGGACAAAACACCGGGGAGCTGTTTTTT. The variable domain in full, with the rest retrieved from reference TRBV28 and TRBJ2-2, is DVKVTQSSRYLVKRTGEKVFLECVQDMDHENMFWYRQDPGLGLRLIYFSYDVKMKEKGDIPEGYSVSREKKERFSLILESASTNQTSMYLCASSWAGQNTGELFFGEGSRLTVL.

The chain is built from TRBV7-2 and TRBJ1-6, with D unclear. Germline V gene lookup returns CDR1 SGHTA and CDR2 FQGNSA. The V and J ends lost 5 bases and 10 bases respectively, with 12 bases between them. CDR3 length: 13 amino acids. This chain's CDR3 is CASSLRLSSPLHF. The CDR3 DNA reads as TGTGCCAGCAGCCTTAGGTTGTCCTCACCCCTCCACTTT.

The V and J genes are TRBV7-2 and TRBJ2-3; perhaps TRBD2 as D (5 bases). V dropped 0 bases and J dropped 0 bases, with 19 bases sitting between them. Germline V gene lookup returns CDR1 SGHTA and CDR2 FQGNSA. This CDR3 region has 19 residues. CDR3 region: CASSLAGLKRAVSTDTQYF. Written as DNA, the CDR3 is TGTGCCAGCAGCTTAGCAGGTCTTAAGCGAGCGGTCAGCACAGATACGCAGTATTTT.

V gene TRBV10-3 combines with J gene TRBJ2-5, with D possibly being TRBD1 or TRBD2 (5 bases each). This CDR3 comprises 13 residues. Germline CDR1 and CDR2: ENHRY and SYGVKD. Trimming left V 6 bases short and J 4 bases short, with 12 bases between. In DNA form, the CDR3 reads TGTGCCATCAGCGGGGTTAGGGGAGAGACCCAGTACTTC. The encoded protein is CAISGVRGETQYF.

Many counts were recorded for this clonotype. J is TRBJ2-3 and V is TRBV7-2; D gene ambiguous. Trimming left V 4 bases short and J 6 bases short, with 11 bases between. Germline-derived CDR1 and CDR2 are SGHTA and FQGNSA. This CDR3 is 13 amino acids long. DNA of the CDR3: TGTGCCAGCAGCTCTAATTATTGGGATACGCAGTATTTT. The encoded protein is CASSSNYWDTQYF.

The chain combines TRBV9 with TRBJ2-5; TRBD2 agrees at 8 bases. CDR1 SGDLS and CDR2 YYNGEE come from the germline V gene. J lost 4 bases, V lost 3 bases, and 5 bases had no gene match. The CDR3 spans 14 residues. For the CDR3, the DNA is TGTGCCAGCAGCGCTCGGACTAGCCCAGAGACCCAGTACTTC. This translates into CASSARTSPETQYF.

J is TRBJ1-2 and V is TRBV5-4; D might be TRBD1 (6 bases). Per the germline V gene, CDR1 is SGHNT and CDR2 is YYREEE (reference sequence). With 4 bases removed from V and 4 bases from J, the gap between germline ends came to 17 bases. The CDR3 extends over 15 amino acids. The CDR3 loop is CASSHRQEASYGYTF. Written as DNA, the CDR3 is TGTGCCAGCAGCCACCGACAGGAAGCTTCCTATGGCTACACCTTC.